The 3 T cell receptor beta chains given below trace back to one sample, sequenced in a study of cytomegalovirus exposure and HLA in healthy donors. 60 Vbeta and 13 Jbeta primers were used in PCR. Generated by immunoSEQ multiplex PCR, the TCRdb table keeps only in-frame clones and is missing some. The sample shows about 120,000 clones, roughly 79% of them seen only once. Sequenced input: PBMCs. All receptors come from a woman aged 18-30 years in good health and CMV-seronegative.

Only a few counts were recorded for this clone. The chain joins TRBV5-4 to TRBJ1-2; TRBD1 agrees at 8 bases. The CDR3 has 13 residues. The trim removed 5 bases at V and 8 bases at J, leaving 8 bases unmatched. Germline CDR1 and CDR2: SGHNT and YYREEE (reference sequence). The CDR3 nucleotides are TGTGCCAGCAGTCCTCAGGGGGCATACGGCTACACCTTC. Its protein is CASSPQGAYGYTF.

A word on this clone: Its ends do not fully match the called genes, so a read error is possible. The rearrangement links TRBV10-3 to TRBJ2-3; TRBD2 aligns across 9 bases. The CDR3 is 12 amino acids. Looked up from germline, CDR1 is ENHRY and CDR2 is SYGVKD. The CDR3 reads CATGTSKDTQYF. CDR3 bases: TGTGCCACCGGGACTAGCAAAGATACGCAGTATTTT.

V is TRBV2 and J is TRBJ1-6; 7 bases map to TRBD1. Germline V gives CDR1 SNHLY, CDR2 FYNNEI. The CDR3 length is 14 residues. V lost 1 base, J lost 9 bases, and 3 bases stayed unmatched. CDR3 residues: CASSEGTGFSPLHF. The CDR3 DNA is TGTGCCAGCAGTGAAGGGACAGGCTTTTCACCCCTCCACTTT.